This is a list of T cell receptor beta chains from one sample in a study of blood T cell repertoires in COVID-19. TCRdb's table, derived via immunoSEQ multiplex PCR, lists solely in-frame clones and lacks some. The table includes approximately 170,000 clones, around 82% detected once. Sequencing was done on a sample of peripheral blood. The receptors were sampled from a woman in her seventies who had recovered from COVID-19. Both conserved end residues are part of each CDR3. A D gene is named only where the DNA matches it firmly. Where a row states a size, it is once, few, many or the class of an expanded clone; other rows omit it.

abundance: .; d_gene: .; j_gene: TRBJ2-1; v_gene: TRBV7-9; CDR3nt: TGTGCCAGCAGCCACCAGGGGAGCTCCTACAATGAGCAGTTCTTC; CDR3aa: CASSHQGSSYNEQFF
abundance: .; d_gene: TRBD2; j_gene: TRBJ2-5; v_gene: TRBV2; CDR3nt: TGTGCCAGCACTCGACTAGCGGGAGCCCGAGAGACCCAGTACTTC; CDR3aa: CASTRLAGARETQYF
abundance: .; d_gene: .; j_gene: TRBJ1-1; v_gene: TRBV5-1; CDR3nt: TGCGCCAGCAGCTGGGCCCAGAACACTGAAGCTTTCTTT; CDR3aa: CASSWAQNTEAFF
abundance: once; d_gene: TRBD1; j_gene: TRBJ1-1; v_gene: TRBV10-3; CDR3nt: TGTGCCAGCCTTCTCGGGGGGACAGGGGGTGGCACTGAAGCTTTCTTT; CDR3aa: CASLLGGTGGGTEAFF
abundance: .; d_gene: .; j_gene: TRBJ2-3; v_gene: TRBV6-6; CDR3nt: TGTGCCAGCAGTTACGTCCGGTCTAGCGGCACAGATACGCAGTATTTT; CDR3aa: CASSYVRSSGTDTQYF
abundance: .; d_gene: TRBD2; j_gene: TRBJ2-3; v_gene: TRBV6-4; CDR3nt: TGTGCCAGCAGTGACGGCGGGGGGGCAGATACGCAGTATTTT; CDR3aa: CASSDGGGADTQYF
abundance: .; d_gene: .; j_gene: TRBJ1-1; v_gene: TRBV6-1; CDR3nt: TGTGCCAGCAGTGAAGTCGGGGAAACTGAAGCTTTCTTT; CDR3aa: CASSEVGETEAFF
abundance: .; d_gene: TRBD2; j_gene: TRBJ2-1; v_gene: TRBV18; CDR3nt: TGTGCCAGCTCACCACCCTCTAGGGCGGGGGGCTCCTACAATGAGCAGTTCTTC; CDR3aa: CASSPPSRAGGSYNEQFF
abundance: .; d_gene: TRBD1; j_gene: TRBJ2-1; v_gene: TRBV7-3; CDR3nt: TGTGCCAGCAGCCCCGACAGGGGCCCCTACAATGAGCAGTTCTTC; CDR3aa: CASSPDRGPYNEQFF
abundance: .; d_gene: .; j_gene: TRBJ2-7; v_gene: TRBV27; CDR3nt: TGTGCCAGCAGTTTATTCGGCGAGCAGTACTTC; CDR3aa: CASSLFGEQYF
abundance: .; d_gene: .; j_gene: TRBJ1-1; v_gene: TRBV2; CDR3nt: TGTGCCAGCAGTGGGGGGGGGCATCCAGCTTTCTTT; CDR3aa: CASSGGGHPAFF
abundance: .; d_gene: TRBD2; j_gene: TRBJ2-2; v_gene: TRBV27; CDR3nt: TGTGCCAGCAGTCCGGGACTAGCGGGGATCGGGGAGCTGTTTTTT; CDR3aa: CASSPGLAGIGELFF
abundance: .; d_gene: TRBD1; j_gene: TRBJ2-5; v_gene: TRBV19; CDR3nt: TGTGCCAGTACCGCGACAGGGGCAGAGACCCAGTACTTC; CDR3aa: CASTATGAETQYF
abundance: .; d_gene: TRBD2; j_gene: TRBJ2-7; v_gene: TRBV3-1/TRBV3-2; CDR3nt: TGTGCCAGCAGCCCTATAGCGGGAGGTCCGGGAAACGAGCAGTACTTC; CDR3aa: CASSPIAGGPGNEQYF
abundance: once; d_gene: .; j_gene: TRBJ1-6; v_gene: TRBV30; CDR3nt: TGTGCCTGGAGAATAGGGGATTCACCCCTCCACTTT; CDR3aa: CAWRIGDSPLHF
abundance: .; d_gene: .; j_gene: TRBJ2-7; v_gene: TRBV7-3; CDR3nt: TGTGCCAGCAGCTTAGGCCAGGGCCTCTCCTACGAGCAGTACTTC; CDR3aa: CASSLGQGLSYEQYF
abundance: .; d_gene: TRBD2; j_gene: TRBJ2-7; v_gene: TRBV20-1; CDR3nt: TGCAGTGCTAGTGGCGGGAGAGGAGGTTCGGGCTACGAGCAGTACTTC; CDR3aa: CSASGGRGGSGYEQYF
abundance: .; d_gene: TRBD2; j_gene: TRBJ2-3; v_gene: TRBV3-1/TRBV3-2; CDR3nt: TGTGCCAGCAGCCCCCCCTTGGGGGGACTAGCGGGGGGGCGCACAGATACGCAGTATTTT; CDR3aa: CASSPPLGGLAGGRTDTQYF
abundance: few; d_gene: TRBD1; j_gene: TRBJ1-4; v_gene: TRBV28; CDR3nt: TGTGCCAGCAGTTTAAGACAGGGGAAAATCGAGGGTGAAAAACTGTTTTTT; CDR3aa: CASSLRQGKIEGEKLFF
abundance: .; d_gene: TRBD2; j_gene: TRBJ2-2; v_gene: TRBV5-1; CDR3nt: TGCGCCAGCAGCTTGGGGACTAGCGGGAGAGTCGCCGGGGAGCTGTTTTTT; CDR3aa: CASSLGTSGRVAGELFF
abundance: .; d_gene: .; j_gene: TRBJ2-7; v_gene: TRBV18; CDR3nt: TGTGCCAGCTCACCACGACTAAGCGGGCGGTACGAGCAGTACTTC; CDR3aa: CASSPRLSGRYEQYF
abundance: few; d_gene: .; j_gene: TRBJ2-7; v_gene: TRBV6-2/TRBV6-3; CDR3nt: TGTGCCAGCAGTGCCGCGGGCGAGCAGTACTTC; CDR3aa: CASSAAGEQYF